This TCR beta chain was sequenced for a study of T-cell reconstitution after alpha-beta-depleted transplantation in children. Study-wide points: Expanded graft clones, several hundred of them, were reportedly the source of alpha-beta T cells about two months after transplant.

Between the trimmed V and J ends, which lost 1 base and 2 bases, there was a span of 9 bases. The CDR3 length is 14 residues. Germline V CDR1 and CDR2: SEHNR, FQNEAQ (reference sequence). This clonotype was counted ten times or more. The antigen remains unidentified. Unique molecular identifiers were incorporated into the prepared TCRbeta library. TCRdb used MiXCR to reprocess the PCR reads, holding one entry per CDR3 protein. The data show fewer than 700,000 distinct CDR3 sequences, with approximately 13% seen just once and 2.2% held by the top ten. The rearrangement joins TRBV7-9 to TRBJ2-7; D remains unclear. This TCR derives from a male patient younger than 18 who had a stem cell transplant for acute myeloid leukemia, so the T cells may come from the graft donor. The source material was PBMCs, mostly from graft donor cells, sampled 360 days after TCRalphabeta/CD19-depleted stem cell transplant. CDR3 sequence (DNA): TGTGCCAGCAGCTTAGAGGTGACCACCTACGAGCAGTACTTC. Protein: CASSLEVTTYEQYF.